These T cell receptor beta chains were read from a single sample in a study of blood T cell repertoires in COVID-19. Clones were sequenced by immunoSEQ multiplex PCR, and TCRdb holds only the in-frame ones, with some missing. The repertoire consists of around 340,000 clones, with 65% to 90% occurring once and the leading ten covering around 4%. Sequenced material: PBMCs or T cells enriched from blood (not recorded which). Receptor source: a woman aged 40 to 55 with acute COVID-19. Both conserved end residues are part of each CDR3. The order of the fields is CDR3 DNA, CDR3 protein, V gene, clone size, D gene, J gene. A D gene is named only where the DNA matches it firmly. Some rows mark clone size as missing; the rest say once, few, many or name a class of expanded clone.

CDR3nt: TGTGCCAGCAGTGGGACAGGGGGCTATGAAAAACTGTTTTTT; CDR3aa: CASSGTGGYEKLFF; v_gene: TRBV28; abundance: once; d_gene: TRBD1; j_gene: TRBJ1-4
CDR3nt: TGTGCCAGCAGCAGCACTAGCGGGAGCCCCTACGAGCAGTACTTC; CDR3aa: CASSSTSGSPYEQYF; v_gene: TRBV3-1/TRBV3-2; abundance: NA; d_gene: TRBD2; j_gene: TRBJ2-7
CDR3nt: TGTGCCAGCAGCTTGTTTAGCAGGTTAGGACAGGGCTACACCATATATTTT; CDR3aa: CASSLFSRLGQGYTIYF; v_gene: TRBV7-3; abundance: NA; d_gene: TRBD1; j_gene: TRBJ1-3
CDR3nt: TGTGCCTGGACCACTAAGGGACTAGCGGGAGTAGGTAGCACAGATACGCAGTATTTT; CDR3aa: CAWTTKGLAGVGSTDTQYF; v_gene: TRBV30; abundance: NA; d_gene: TRBD2; j_gene: TRBJ2-3
CDR3nt: TGTGCCAGCAGCTCCGGGACAGGGTCGGAAAAACTGTTTTTT; CDR3aa: CASSSGTGSEKLFF; v_gene: TRBV7-6; abundance: NA; d_gene: TRBD1; j_gene: TRBJ1-4
CDR3nt: TGTGCCAGCAGCTCCTTGGACAGGACCTCTGGAAACACCATATATTTT; CDR3aa: CASSSLDRTSGNTIYF; v_gene: TRBV3-1/TRBV3-2; abundance: NA; d_gene: TRBD1; j_gene: TRBJ1-3
CDR3nt: TGTGCCAGCAGCTTAGCCCACTACAACACAGGGACAACTAATGAAAAACTGTTTTTT; CDR3aa: CASSLAHYNTGTTNEKLFF; v_gene: TRBV7-9; abundance: few; d_gene: NA; j_gene: TRBJ1-4
CDR3nt: TGTGCCAGCACTCTGAGGAGCTATGGCTACACCTTC; CDR3aa: CASTLRSYGYTF; v_gene: TRBV12-3/TRBV12-4; abundance: NA; d_gene: NA; j_gene: TRBJ1-2
CDR3nt: TGCGCCAGCAGCCTGGGACAGAACTATGGCTACACCTTC; CDR3aa: CASSLGQNYGYTF; v_gene: TRBV4-3; abundance: NA; d_gene: TRBD1; j_gene: TRBJ1-2
CDR3nt: TGTGCCAGCAGCCCGGGGTGGGGACAGGGGTCCTACGAGCAGTACTTC; CDR3aa: CASSPGWGQGSYEQYF; v_gene: TRBV7-2; abundance: few; d_gene: TRBD1; j_gene: TRBJ2-7
CDR3nt: TGCGCCAGCAGCCGCGGACAGGGCTCTGGAAACACCATATATTTT; CDR3aa: CASSRGQGSGNTIYF; v_gene: TRBV4-1; abundance: NA; d_gene: TRBD1; j_gene: TRBJ1-3
CDR3nt: TGCGCCAGCAACGATGGGACAGGGTACTACGAGCAGTACTTC; CDR3aa: CASNDGTGYYEQYF; v_gene: TRBV5-1; abundance: few; d_gene: TRBD1; j_gene: TRBJ2-7
CDR3nt: TGTGCCAGCAGCCATCTGTGGCGGGGTAACAATGAGCAGTTCTTC; CDR3aa: CASSHLWRGNNEQFF; v_gene: TRBV14; abundance: NA; d_gene: NA; j_gene: TRBJ2-1
CDR3nt: TGTGCCAGTAGTATAGAAGGACAGGGGATTTCTGACTATGGCTACACCTTC; CDR3aa: CASSIEGQGISDYGYTF; v_gene: TRBV19; abundance: NA; d_gene: TRBD1; j_gene: TRBJ1-2
CDR3nt: TGTGCCAGCAGGCTGGACACCTACAATGAGCAGTTCTTC; CDR3aa: CASRLDTYNEQFF; v_gene: TRBV12-3/TRBV12-4; abundance: many; d_gene: NA; j_gene: TRBJ2-1
CDR3nt: TGTGCCAGCAGCTCGGGATTAGCGGGGTTCAATGAGCAGTTCTTC; CDR3aa: CASSSGLAGFNEQFF; v_gene: TRBV11-1; abundance: NA; d_gene: TRBD2; j_gene: TRBJ2-1
CDR3nt: TGTGCCAGCAGTACGCTAGCGGACTCCTACAATGAGCAGTTCTTC; CDR3aa: CASSTLADSYNEQFF; v_gene: TRBV6-4; abundance: NA; d_gene: TRBD2; j_gene: TRBJ2-1